Listed below are T cell receptor beta chains from one sample, sequenced in a study of neurological immune-mediated disorders. TCRdb itself ran the 5' RACE reads through MiXCR, one entry per CDR3 protein. Of about 54,000 distinct CDR3 sequences listed, over 3.5% are singletons. Material: CD4+ T cells from blood. Receptors originate from a woman aged 35 to 49 with multiple sclerosis. Each CDR3 is given with its conserved first and last residue. D genes are given only for firm matches. Not all rows give a size; the values are once, few, many and, for expanded clones, a class.

j_call v_call clone_size d_call cdr3_nt cdr3_aa
TRBJ2-3 TRBV12-3/TRBV12-4 many . TGTGCCAGCAGTTTTGGAGTCACAGATACGCAGTATTTT CASSFGVTDTQYF
TRBJ1-5 TRBV4-2 many . TGTGCCAGCAGCCAACTACAGGGAAGCAATCAGCCCCAGCATTTT CASSQLQGSNQPQHF
TRBJ2-7 TRBV9 many TRBD1 TGTGCCAGCAGCCCGGGACAGGGGGTAGGGTACGAGCAGTACTTC CASSPGQGVGYEQYF
TRBJ2-1 TRBV27 many TRBD2 TGTGCCAGCATACCGCGGGGGGGTTCCTACAGCTCCTACAATGAGCAGTTCTTC CASIPRGGSYSSYNEQFF
TRBJ2-2 TRBV5-1 many TRBD1 TGCGCCAGCAGCTTGGGTCCGGCGGGACAGGGAGACGGGGAGCTGTTTTTT CASSLGPAGQGDGELFF
TRBJ2-7 TRBV7-2 many . TGTGCCAGCAGCCAGTCGAAGTTCTCCTACGAGCAGTACTTC CASSQSKFSYEQYF
TRBJ1-2 TRBV20-1 . . TGCAGTGCTAGAGATAGAGGGCCGGATAGGGGTAGCTACACCTTC CSARDRGPDRGSYTF
TRBJ2-1 TRBV7-9 many . TGTGCCAGCACCCCGGAGCGGGCGGCTAGCTCCTACAATGAGCAGTTCTTC CASTPERAASSYNEQFF
TRBJ2-1 TRBV5-1 many . TGCGCCAGCAGCTTGGCCCACTCCTACAATGAGCAGTTCTTC CASSLAHSYNEQFF
TRBJ1-5 TRBV12-3/TRBV12-4 many . TGTGCCAGCAGTTTTGCTCCAGGCTATAGCAATCAGCCCCAGCATTTT CASSFAPGYSNQPQHF
TRBJ1-1 TRBV5-1 many . TGCGCCAGCACAATCCCGACAGGCGAAGAGCTGATGAACACTGAAGCTTTCTTT CASTIPTGEELMNTEAFF
TRBJ2-5 TRBV6-6 many . TGTGCCAGCAGTTACACCCGGCGTGAGACCCAGTACTTC CASSYTRRETQYF
TRBJ1-2 TRBV11-2 many . TGTGCCAGCAGCACCCTCCGACGGGAGCCTAACTATGGCTACACCTTC CASSTLRREPNYGYTF
TRBJ1-5 TRBV7-2 many TRBD1 TGTGCCAGCAGCCAACAGACAGGGGGATTCCAGCCCCAGCATTTT CASSQQTGGFQPQHF
TRBJ2-7 TRBV12-3/TRBV12-4 few . TGTGCCAGCAGTTTTTCCACCAGGGACTACGAGCAGTACTTC CASSFSTRDYEQYF
TRBJ2-6 TRBV5-1 many . TGCGCCAGCAGCCCGCGGGACAGCCCCCGCTCTGGGGCCAACGTCCTGACTTTC CASSPRDSPRSGANVLTF
TRBJ1-2 TRBV5-1 many . TGCGCCAGCAGCTTGGAATCACCCAACTATGGCTACACCTTC CASSLESPNYGYTF
TRBJ2-7 TRBV5-1 many . TGCGCCAGCAGCTTCCGAGTGCGGTACGAGCAGTACTTC CASSFRVRYEQYF
TRBJ2-3 TRBV6-1 few . TGTGCCAGCACCCAGACCCCAACGAGCACAGATACGCAGTATTTT CASTQTPTSTDTQYF
TRBJ2-3 TRBV6-2/TRBV6-3 many . TGTGCCAGCGCCTTAGCGACCACAGATACGCAGTATTTT CASALATTDTQYF
TRBJ2-1 TRBV4-1 many . TGCGCCAGCAGCCAACCCGGTAATGAGCAGTTCTTC CASSQPGNEQFF
TRBJ2-5 TRBV10-1 . TRBD1 TGCGCCAGCAGACCAATAAAGGGGGGACAGGAGCTAGAGACCCAGTACTTC CASRPIKGGQELETQYF
TRBJ2-1 TRBV20-1 many . TGCAGTGCTAGAGATTTTAGGGCAGTAGCGATCTTC CSARDFRAVAIF
TRBJ2-3 TRBV6-6 many . TGTGCCAGCAGTCCAGGGAATCTGGGTACAGATACGCAGTATTTT CASSPGNLGTDTQYF
TRBJ2-1 TRBV4-1 many . TGCGCCAGCAGCCCACCCCACCTAGGGAAAGTGAGTTACAATGAGCAGTTCTTC CASSPPHLGKVSYNEQFF
TRBJ1-3 TRBV12-3/TRBV12-4 many . TGTGCCAGCAGTACCGGAAACACCATATATTTT CASSTGNTIYF
TRBJ2-1 TRBV5-1 many TRBD1 TGCGCCAGCAGCGTGGGACAGGGCTCCTACAATGAGCAGTTCTTC CASSVGQGSYNEQFF
TRBJ1-5 TRBV7-2 . . TGTGCCAGGAGCGCTGGACTAAATCAGCCCCAGCATTTT CARSAGLNQPQHF
TRBJ1-4 TRBV20-1 many . TGCAGTGCTAGAGCTTCCGGACGGAGTAATGAAAAACTGTTTTTT CSARASGRSNEKLFF
TRBJ2-3 TRBV9 many . TGTGCCAGCAATTCCGGGACAATAGGGACAGATACGCAGTATTTT CASNSGTIGTDTQYF
TRBJ1-1 TRBV10-2 many . TGCGCCAGCTGCCGAGGGGGACTGAACACTGAAGCTTTCTTT CASCRGGLNTEAFF
TRBJ1-3 TRBV5-5 many . TGTGCCAGCAGCTTGAGGAGCTCTGGAAACACCATATATTTT CASSLRSSGNTIYF
TRBJ2-7 TRBV4-1 many TRBD2 TGCGCCAGCAGCTTAGCTAGCGGGGTTAACTACGAGCAGTACTTC CASSLASGVNYEQYF
TRBJ2-3 TRBV20-1 many TRBD2 TGCAGTGCTAGAAGGACTAGCGAAGATACGCAGTATTTT CSARRTSEDTQYF
TRBJ1-1 TRBV7-8 many . TGTGCCAGCAGCTTGCAAGTAATGAACACTGAAGCTTTCTTT CASSLQVMNTEAFF
TRBJ2-7 TRBV4-1 many . TGCGCCAGCAGCCCGGCGAGAGGGATCTACGAGCAGTACTTC CASSPARGIYEQYF
TRBJ2-3 TRBV7-2 many . TGTGCCAGCAACCGGTGGGGGATTACGGATACGCAGTATTTT CASNRWGITDTQYF
TRBJ2-2 TRBV9 many TRBD2 TGTGCCAGCAGCGTACGGGGGGGGCTGAACACCGGGGAGCTGTTTTTT CASSVRGGLNTGELFF
TRBJ2-3 TRBV3-1 many . TGTGCCAGCAGCCAAGGCGGGGGCACAGATACGCAGTATTTT CASSQGGGTDTQYF
TRBJ2-2 TRBV29-1 many . TGCAGCGGCTCTAAGGGGGGAACCGGGGAGCTGTTTTTT CSGSKGGTGELFF